These T cell receptor beta chains were read from a single sample in a study of T cells in lung cancer brain metastases. The assay was immunoSEQ multiplex PCR, and TCRdb's table has in-frame clones only and misses some. Among fewer than 700 clones listed, around 93% were seen once. Sample: tumor tissue from a brain metastasis. The receptors shown here come from a woman between 45 and 65 years old with non-small cell lung cancer that had spread to the brain. Both conserved end residues are part of each CDR3. The order of the fields is D gene, CDR3 length, V gene, clone size, J gene, CDR3 protein, CDR3 DNA. D genes are given only for firm matches. Rows may omit the clone size; those that give it use once, few, many or a size class.

d_gene: TRBD1; len: 13; v_gene: TRBV18; abundance: NA; j_gene: TRBJ1-5; CDR3aa: CASSPDRSQPQHF; CDR3nt: TGTGCCAGCTCACCGGACAGGTCTCAGCCCCAGCATTTT
d_gene: TRBD2; len: 16; v_gene: TRBV27; abundance: NA; j_gene: TRBJ2-3; CDR3aa: CASSLLQTSVLDTQYF; CDR3nt: TGTGCCAGCAGCCTCCTACAGACTAGCGTCTTAGATACGCAGTATTTT
d_gene: NA; len: 13; v_gene: TRBV11-2; abundance: NA; j_gene: TRBJ2-2; CDR3aa: CASSLDPAGELFF; CDR3nt: TGTGCCAGCAGCTTAGATCCCGCCGGGGAGCTGTTTTTT
d_gene: TRBD1; len: 17; v_gene: TRBV19; abundance: NA; j_gene: TRBJ1-1; CDR3aa: CASSKMGVGTVNTEAFF; CDR3nt: TGTGCCAGTAGTAAGATGGGTGTTGGGACAGTGAACACTGAAGCTTTCTTT
d_gene: TRBD1; len: 13; v_gene: TRBV5-1; abundance: NA; j_gene: TRBJ1-2; CDR3aa: CASSLEDRAGYTF; CDR3nt: TGCGCCAGCAGCTTGGAGGACAGGGCTGGCTACACCTTC
d_gene: NA; len: 14; v_gene: TRBV18; abundance: NA; j_gene: TRBJ1-5; CDR3aa: CASSAEGSNQPQHF; CDR3nt: TGTGCCAGCTCCGCCGAGGGGAGCAATCAGCCCCAGCATTTT
d_gene: TRBD1; len: 16; v_gene: TRBV4-2; abundance: NA; j_gene: TRBJ1-2; CDR3aa: CASSQVDRGFSYGYTF; CDR3nt: TGTGCCAGCAGCCAAGTGGACAGGGGATTTAGCTATGGCTACACCTTC
d_gene: TRBD1; len: 14; v_gene: TRBV28; abundance: NA; j_gene: TRBJ1-5; CDR3aa: CASSTGQGNQPQHF; CDR3nt: TGTGCCAGCAGTACGGGACAGGGCAATCAGCCCCAGCATTTT
d_gene: NA; len: 13; v_gene: TRBV25-1; abundance: NA; j_gene: TRBJ2-1; CDR3aa: CASSDPPDNEQFF; CDR3nt: TGTGCCAGCAGTGATCCCCCCGACAATGAGCAGTTCTTC
d_gene: NA; len: 12; v_gene: TRBV11-2; abundance: NA; j_gene: TRBJ1-1; CDR3aa: CASSSLTGRTFF; CDR3nt: TGTGCCAGCAGCTCGCTAACAGGAAGGACTTTCTTT
d_gene: NA; len: 11; v_gene: TRBV20-1; abundance: NA; j_gene: TRBJ1-1; CDR3aa: CRVMGILEAFF; CDR3nt: TGCAGGGTTATGGGTATCCTTGAAGCTTTCTTT
d_gene: NA; len: 12; v_gene: TRBV21-1; abundance: NA; j_gene: TRBJ1-4; CDR3aa: CGDWGLWEKLFF; CDR3nt: TGTGGGGATTGGGGCCTGTGGGAAAAACTGTTTTTT
d_gene: NA; len: 15; v_gene: TRBV7-9; abundance: NA; j_gene: TRBJ2-4; CDR3aa: CASSLATLAKNIQYF; CDR3nt: TGTGCCAGCAGCTTAGCAACCCTAGCCAAAAACATTCAGTACTTC
d_gene: TRBD1; len: 14; v_gene: TRBV19; abundance: NA; j_gene: TRBJ2-3; CDR3aa: CASASGQGISTQYF; CDR3nt: TGTGCCAGCGCCTCGGGACAGGGCATTAGTACGCAGTATTTT
d_gene: TRBD2; len: 19; v_gene: TRBV14; abundance: NA; j_gene: TRBJ2-3; CDR3aa: CASSRHVSSGRAGTDTQYF; CDR3nt: TGTGCCAGCAGCCGACATGTATCTAGCGGGAGGGCCGGGACAGATACGCAGTATTTT
d_gene: NA; len: 13; v_gene: TRBV6-5; abundance: NA; j_gene: TRBJ1-3; CDR3aa: CASQGRSGNTIYF; CDR3nt: TGTGCCAGTCAGGGTCGCTCTGGAAACACCATATATTTT
d_gene: TRBD1; len: 14; v_gene: TRBV29-1; abundance: NA; j_gene: TRBJ1-2; CDR3aa: CSAGDRGPNYGYTF; CDR3nt: TGCAGCGCTGGAGACAGGGGGCCAAACTATGGCTACACCTTC
d_gene: NA; len: 14; v_gene: TRBV5-1; abundance: NA; j_gene: TRBJ2-3; CDR3aa: CASSLGAVTDTQYF; CDR3nt: TGCGCCAGCAGCTTGGGTGCAGTGACAGATACGCAGTATTTT
d_gene: NA; len: 12; v_gene: TRBV30; abundance: few; j_gene: TRBJ1-2; CDR3aa: CAWRKEFYGYTF; CDR3nt: TGTGCCTGGCGGAAGGAATTCTATGGCTACACCTTC
d_gene: NA; len: 14; v_gene: TRBV9; abundance: NA; j_gene: TRBJ2-5; CDR3aa: CASSVEPGVKTQYF; CDR3nt: TGTGCCAGCAGCGTAGAACCGGGGGTGAAGACCCAGTACTTC
d_gene: NA; len: 13; v_gene: TRBV29-1; abundance: NA; j_gene: TRBJ1-1; CDR3aa: CSVSQQGITEAFF; CDR3nt: TGCAGCGTAAGCCAACAGGGTATCACTGAAGCTTTCTTT
d_gene: NA; len: 15; v_gene: TRBV18; abundance: NA; j_gene: TRBJ1-4; CDR3aa: CASSVNRDLNEKLFF; CDR3nt: TGTGCCAGCTCAGTCAACAGGGACCTTAATGAAAAACTGTTTTTT
d_gene: NA; len: 14; v_gene: TRBV6-1; abundance: NA; j_gene: TRBJ1-1; CDR3aa: CASTFPGLFTEAFF; CDR3nt: TGTGCCAGCACTTTCCCGGGACTGTTTACTGAAGCTTTCTTT
d_gene: TRBD1; len: 14; v_gene: TRBV18; abundance: NA; j_gene: TRBJ1-1; CDR3aa: CASSSEGATTEAFF; CDR3nt: TGTGCCAGCTCATCAGAGGGGGCGACCACTGAAGCTTTCTTT
d_gene: NA; len: 18; v_gene: TRBV7-2; abundance: once; j_gene: TRBJ2-4; CDR3aa: CASSSDGWGVVTKNIQYF; CDR3nt: TGTGCCAGCAGCTCGGACGGGTGGGGGGTCGTGACCAAAAACATTCAGTACTTC
d_gene: NA; len: 16; v_gene: TRBV2; abundance: NA; j_gene: TRBJ1-5; CDR3aa: CASSDGTEGLNQPQHF; CDR3nt: TGTGCCAGCAGTGATGGGACGGAGGGTCTTAATCAGCCCCAGCATTTT
d_gene: TRBD1; len: 14; v_gene: TRBV27; abundance: NA; j_gene: TRBJ1-1; CDR3aa: CASSLNRGDTEAFF; CDR3nt: TGTGCCAGCAGTTTAAACAGGGGGGATACTGAAGCTTTCTTT
d_gene: TRBD2; len: 15; v_gene: TRBV2; abundance: NA; j_gene: TRBJ2-1; CDR3aa: CASSEPLAGGPLQFF; CDR3nt: TGTGCCAGCAGTGAACCTCTAGCGGGAGGGCCTTTGCAGTTCTTC
d_gene: NA; len: 14; v_gene: TRBV30; abundance: NA; j_gene: TRBJ2-3; CDR3aa: CAWSGSGGTDTQYF; CDR3nt: TGTGCCTGGAGTGGGTCGGGGGGCACAGATACGCAGTATTTT
d_gene: NA; len: 14; v_gene: TRBV6-1; abundance: NA; j_gene: TRBJ1-5; CDR3aa: CASTNTGHNQPQHF; CDR3nt: TGTGCCAGTACTAATACCGGACACAATCAGCCCCAGCATTTT
d_gene: NA; len: 14; v_gene: TRBV10-1; abundance: NA; j_gene: TRBJ2-2; CDR3aa: CASSIDRKSGELFF; CDR3nt: TGCGCCAGCAGTATTGACAGGAAGTCCGGGGAGCTGTTTTTT
d_gene: TRBD1; len: 16; v_gene: TRBV19; abundance: NA; j_gene: TRBJ1-6; CDR3aa: CASSSDRGRYNSPLHF; CDR3nt: TGTGCCAGTAGTTCGGACAGGGGGAGGTATAATTCACCCCTCCACTTT
d_gene: TRBD1; len: 17; v_gene: TRBV4-2; abundance: NA; j_gene: TRBJ1-1; CDR3aa: CASSRDLTGALNTEAFF; CDR3nt: TGTGCCAGCAGCCGAGACCTGACAGGGGCGTTGAACACTGAAGCTTTCTTT
d_gene: NA; len: 13; v_gene: TRBV15; abundance: once; j_gene: TRBJ1-2; CDR3aa: CATSREDSYGYTF; CDR3nt: TGTGCCACCAGCAGAGAGGACAGTTATGGCTACACCTTC
d_gene: NA; len: 14; v_gene: TRBV4-1; abundance: NA; j_gene: TRBJ1-3; CDR3aa: CASSPRVPGNTIYF; CDR3nt: TGCGCCAGCAGCCCGAGGGTTCCTGGAAACACCATATATTTT
d_gene: NA; len: 13; v_gene: TRBV19; abundance: NA; j_gene: TRBJ1-1; CDR3aa: CASNSLGRHQAFF; CDR3nt: TGTGCCAGTAATTCCCTCGGGCGGCATCAAGCTTTCTTT
d_gene: NA; len: 16; v_gene: TRBV19; abundance: once; j_gene: TRBJ1-5; CDR3aa: CASSGWDLNSNQPQHF; CDR3nt: TGTGCCAGTAGTGGCTGGGACTTAAATAGCAATCAGCCCCAGCATTTT
d_gene: TRBD2; len: 15; v_gene: TRBV10-2; abundance: NA; j_gene: TRBJ2-5; CDR3aa: CASSKSWTSQETQYF; CDR3nt: TGCGCCAGCAGTAAGTCGTGGACTAGCCAAGAGACCCAGTACTTC
d_gene: NA; len: 15; v_gene: TRBV11-2; abundance: NA; j_gene: TRBJ1-1; CDR3aa: CASSLGHSMNTEAFF; CDR3nt: TGTGCCAGCAGCTTAGGGCATTCGATGAACACTGAAGCTTTCTTT
d_gene: TRBD1; len: 16; v_gene: TRBV9; abundance: NA; j_gene: TRBJ1-1; CDR3aa: CASSLSGGTGGTEAFF; CDR3nt: TGTGCCAGCAGCCTCTCGGGGGGGACAGGGGGAACTGAAGCTTTCTTT
d_gene: NA; len: 14; v_gene: TRBV5-1; abundance: NA; j_gene: TRBJ1-2; CDR3aa: CASSRDPRGYGYTF; CDR3nt: TGCGCCAGCAGCCGGGACCCCCGGGGCTATGGCTACACCTTC
d_gene: NA; len: 14; v_gene: TRBV27; abundance: NA; j_gene: TRBJ1-1; CDR3aa: CASSRADRPVEAFF; CDR3nt: TGTGCCAGCAGCCGAGCCGACAGGCCCGTTGAAGCTTTCTTT
d_gene: NA; len: 15; v_gene: TRBV4-1; abundance: few; j_gene: TRBJ2-1; CDR3aa: CASSQSGATYNEQFF; CDR3nt: TGCGCCAGCAGCCAATCGGGGGCGACCTACAATGAGCAGTTCTTC
d_gene: NA; len: 13; v_gene: TRBV9; abundance: NA; j_gene: TRBJ1-1; CDR3aa: CASSVRGHTEAFF; CDR3nt: TGTGCCAGCAGCGTAAGGGGTCACACTGAAGCTTTCTTT
d_gene: NA; len: 15; v_gene: TRBV7-3; abundance: NA; j_gene: TRBJ2-1; CDR3aa: CASSLEPGRPTEQFF; CDR3nt: TGTGCCAGCAGCCTAGAGCCGGGCCGGCCAACTGAGCAGTTCTTC